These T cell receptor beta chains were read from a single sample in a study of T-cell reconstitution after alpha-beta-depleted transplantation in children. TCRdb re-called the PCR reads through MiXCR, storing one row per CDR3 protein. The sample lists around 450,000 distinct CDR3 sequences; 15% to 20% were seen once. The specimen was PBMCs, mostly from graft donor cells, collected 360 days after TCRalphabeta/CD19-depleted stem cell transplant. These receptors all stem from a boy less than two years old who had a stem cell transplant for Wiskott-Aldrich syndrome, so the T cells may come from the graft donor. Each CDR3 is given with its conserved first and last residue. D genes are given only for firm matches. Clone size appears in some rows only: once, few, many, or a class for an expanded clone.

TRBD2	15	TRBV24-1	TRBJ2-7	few	TGTGCCACCAGTGGAACCGGGACTAGCGGCTACGAGCAGTACTTC	CATSGTGTSGYEQYF
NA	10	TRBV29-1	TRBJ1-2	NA	TGCAGCGTTGACGGTCCTGGCTACACCTTC	CSVDGPGYTF
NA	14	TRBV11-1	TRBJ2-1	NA	TGTGCCAGCAGCCCTAGGGGCGACTACAATGAGCAGTTCTTC	CASSPRGDYNEQFF
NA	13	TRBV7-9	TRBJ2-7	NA	TGTGCCAGCAGCTTAGCAGGGCCCGACGAGCAGTACTTC	CASSLAGPDEQYF
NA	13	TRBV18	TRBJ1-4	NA	TGTGCCAGCTCCCCAGGGGTGAATGAAAAACTGTTTTTT	CASSPGVNEKLFF
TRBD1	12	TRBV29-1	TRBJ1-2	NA	TGCAGCGTTGGGGACAGGGTCTATGGCTACACCTTC	CSVGDRVYGYTF
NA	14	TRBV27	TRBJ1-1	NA	TGTGCCAGCAGTTTAACACCCATGAACACTGAAGCTTTCTTT	CASSLTPMNTEAFF
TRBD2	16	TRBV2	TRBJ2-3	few	TGTGCCAGCAGCGCCCTAGGGGGCGGGGGGGCGTATACGCAGTATTTT	CASSALGGGGAYTQYF
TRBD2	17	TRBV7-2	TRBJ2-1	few	TGTGCCAGCAGCTTAAGGCCCCTTAGCGGGAGAGGAGATGAGCAGTTCTTC	CASSLRPLSGRGDEQFF
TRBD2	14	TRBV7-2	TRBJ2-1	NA	TGTGCCAGCAGCTTAAGCGGGGGGCGGAATGAGCAGTTCTTC	CASSLSGGRNEQFF
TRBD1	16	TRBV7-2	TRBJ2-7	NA	TGTGCCAGCAGCTTAGTTGGGACAGCCCCCATTTACGAGCAGTACTTC	CASSLVGTAPIYEQYF
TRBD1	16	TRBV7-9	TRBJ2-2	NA	TGTGCCAGCAGCTCAGGACAGGGATCGAACACCGGGGAGCTGTTTTTT	CASSSGQGSNTGELFF
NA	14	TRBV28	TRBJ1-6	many	TGTGCCAGCGGCTATAGCTCCTATAATTCACCCCTCCACTTT	CASGYSSYNSPLHF
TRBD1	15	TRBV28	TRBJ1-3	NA	TGTGCCAGCAGTCTCCCTCGGGACAGGGGAAACACCATATATTTT	CASSLPRDRGNTIYF
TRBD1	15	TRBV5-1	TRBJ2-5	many	TGCGCCAGCAGCTCCCGGGACAGGGCGAGGGAGACCCAGTACTTC	CASSSRDRARETQYF
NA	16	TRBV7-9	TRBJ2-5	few	TGTGCCAGCAGCCAGCTTCGTGGGGTTAAAGGAGAGACCCAGTACTTC	CASSQLRGVKGETQYF
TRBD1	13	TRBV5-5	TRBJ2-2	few	TGTGCCAGCAGCTGGGGACAGGCCGGGGAGCTGTTTTTT	CASSWGQAGELFF
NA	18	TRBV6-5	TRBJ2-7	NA	TGTGCCAGCAGTTACCGTATATCCCCGGGGCAGGGATACTACGAGCAGTACTTC	CASSYRISPGQGYYEQYF
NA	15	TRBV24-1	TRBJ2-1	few	TGTGCCACCTCCGGGACAAAAGGGATATACAATGAGCAGTTCTTC	CATSGTKGIYNEQFF
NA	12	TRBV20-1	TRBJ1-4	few	TGCAGTGCTAGAGGCATAACCGAAAAACTGTTTTTT	CSARGITEKLFF
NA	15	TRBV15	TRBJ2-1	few	TGTGCCACCAGCAGAGAGGAGAAGTTCTACAATGAGCAGTTCTTC	CATSREEKFYNEQFF
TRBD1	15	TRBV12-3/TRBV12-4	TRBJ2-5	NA	TGTGCCAGCAGTTTAGGACAGGGGGAAGGGGAGACCCAGTACTTC	CASSLGQGEGETQYF
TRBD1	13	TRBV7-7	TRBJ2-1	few	TGTGCCAGCAGCTTTAACAGGGGTAATGAGCAGTTCTTC	CASSFNRGNEQFF
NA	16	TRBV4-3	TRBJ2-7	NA	TGCGCCAGCAGCCAAGATCGGTCCGTAGCTCTCTACGAGCAGTACTTC	CASSQDRSVALYEQYF
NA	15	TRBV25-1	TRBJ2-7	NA	TGTGCCAGCAGTAGGACGGGACTCCAGTCCTACGAGCAGTACTTC	CASSRTGLQSYEQYF
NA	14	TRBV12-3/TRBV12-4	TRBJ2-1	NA	TGTGCCAGCTACCTAAGAGCTAGCCACAATGAGCAGTTCTTC	CASYLRASHNEQFF
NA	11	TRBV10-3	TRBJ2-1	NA	TGTGCCATCAGTGCTGGGATTGAGCAGTTCTTC	CAISAGIEQFF
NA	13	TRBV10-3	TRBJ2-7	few	TGTGCCATCAGATCAGGGGTGACCTACGAGCAGTACTTC	CAIRSGVTYEQYF
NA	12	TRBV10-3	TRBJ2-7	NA	TGTGCCATCAGTGACTCCACTTACGAGCAGTACTTC	CAISDSTYEQYF
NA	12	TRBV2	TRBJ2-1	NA	TGTGCCAGCATGGCGGTCGGGGCAACAAAGTTCTTC	CASMAVGATKFF
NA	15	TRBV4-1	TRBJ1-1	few	TGCGCCAGCAGCCAACAGGGTAGGTCGAACACTGAAGCTTTCTTT	CASSQQGRSNTEAFF
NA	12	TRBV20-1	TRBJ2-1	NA	TGCAGTGCTAGGAGGGCTAGTCAGGAGCAGTTCTTC	CSARRASQEQFF
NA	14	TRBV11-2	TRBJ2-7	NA	TGTGCCAGCAGCCTCCGGGCCCTCATCTACGAGCAGTACTTC	CASSLRALIYEQYF
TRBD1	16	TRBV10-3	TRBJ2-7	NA	TGTGCCATCCGAGTATCTCTCCGGGACAGTGCCTACGAGCAGTACTTC	CAIRVSLRDSAYEQYF
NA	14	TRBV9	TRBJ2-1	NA	TGTGCCAGCAGCGGTGGAAACAGGGTGGTTGAGCAGTTCTTC	CASSGGNRVVEQFF
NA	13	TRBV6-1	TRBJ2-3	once	TGTGCCAGCAGGCCCGGGGGCACAGATACGCAGTATTTT	CASRPGGTDTQYF
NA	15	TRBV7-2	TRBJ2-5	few	TGTGCCAGCAGCTCGGGAACACAGGGTTTTGAGACCCAGTACTTC	CASSSGTQGFETQYF
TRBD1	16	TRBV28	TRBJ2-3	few	TGTGCCAGCAGTTTGCCTCACCGACAGGGAAGAGATACGCAGTATTTT	CASSLPHRQGRDTQYF
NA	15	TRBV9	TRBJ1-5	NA	TGTGCCAGCAGCGTAGATGGGGGGGACAATCAGCCCCAGCATTTT	CASSVDGGDNQPQHF
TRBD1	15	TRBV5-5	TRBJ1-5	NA	TGTGCCAGCAGCTCAGACAGGGGGCGGGGGCAGCCCCAGCATTTT	CASSSDRGRGQPQHF
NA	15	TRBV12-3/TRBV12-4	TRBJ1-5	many	TGTGCCAGCAGTTCACAAGGGCGGGGCAATCAGCCCCAGCATTTT	CASSSQGRGNQPQHF